By proportion, the clone carrying this TCR beta chain is medium-sized. What it recognizes is unknown. Germline CDR1 GTSNPN, CDR2 SVGIG (reference sequence). Trimming removed 2 bases from V and 4 bases from J; junction bases left unmatched: 4. The length of the CDR3 is 15 residues. Described time point: week 35, safety follow-up. Each vaccine dose was 300 ug of mutant IDH1 20-mer peptide, with topical imiquimod. The data were taken from a study of a mutant IDH1 vaccine in newly diagnosed glioma. About the study: Visit V12 was at week 35; visit V13 was at week 47.

Study-level results: Vaccination elicited immune responses in 93.3% of patients.

The assay was immunoSEQ multiplex PCR, and TCRdb's table has in-frame clones only and misses some. Of approximately 31,000 clones in the sample, roughly 75% are singletons; the top ten hold approximately 3.4%. The sequence was collected from a man aged 35-49 years with glioma. Some clones in this sample may be carry-over from other donors' samples. The chain is built from TRBV30 and TRBJ1-5, with 11 bases aligning to TRBD1. This sample comprised PBMCs, obtained from a glioma patient whose treatment included an IDH1 peptide vaccine. CDR3 region: CAWSYGTGGNQPQHF. The CDR3 DNA follows: TGTGCCTGGAGTTATGGGACAGGGGGAAATCAGCCCCAGCATTTT. The variable domain in full, with the rest retrieved from reference TRBV30 and TRBJ1-5, is SQTIHQWPATLVQPVGSPLSLECTVEGTSNPNLYWYRQAAGRGLQLLFYSVGIGQISSEVPQNLSASRPQDRQFILSSKKLLLSDSGFYLCAWSYGTGGNQPQHFGDGTRLSIL.